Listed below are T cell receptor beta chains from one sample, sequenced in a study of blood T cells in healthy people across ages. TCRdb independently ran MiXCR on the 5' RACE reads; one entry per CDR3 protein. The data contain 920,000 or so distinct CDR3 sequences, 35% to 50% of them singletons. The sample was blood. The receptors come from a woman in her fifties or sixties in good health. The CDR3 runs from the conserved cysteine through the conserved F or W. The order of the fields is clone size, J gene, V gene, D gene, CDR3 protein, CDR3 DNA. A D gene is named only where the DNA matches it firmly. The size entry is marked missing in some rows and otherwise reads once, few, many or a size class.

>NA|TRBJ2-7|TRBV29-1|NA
CSVRITGGEQYF
TGCAGCGTAAGGATCACAGGTGGCGAGCAGTACTTC
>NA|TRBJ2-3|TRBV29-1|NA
CSVEDRGQSDTQYF
TGCAGCGTTGAAGACCGGGGGCAGTCAGATACGCAGTATTTT
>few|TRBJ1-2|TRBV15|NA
CATSTADIYGYTF
TGTGCCACCAGCACCGCGGACATCTATGGCTACACCTTC
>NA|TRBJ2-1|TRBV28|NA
CASSTTGNEQFF
TGTGCCAGCAGCACGACAGGCAATGAGCAGTTCTTC
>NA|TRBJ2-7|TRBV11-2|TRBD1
CASSFLLGQGADYEQYF
TGTGCCAGCAGCTTCCTCCTGGGACAGGGGGCCGACTACGAGCAGTACTTC
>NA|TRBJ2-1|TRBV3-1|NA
CASSQGHNEQFF
TGTGCCAGCAGCCAAGGCCATAATGAGCAGTTCTTC
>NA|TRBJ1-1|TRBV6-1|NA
CASSEGDGKDEAFF
TGTGCCAGCAGTGAAGGGGACGGGAAGGATGAAGCTTTCTTT
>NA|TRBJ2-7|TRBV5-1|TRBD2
CASSWIAGGTSYEQYF
TGCGCCAGCAGCTGGATAGCGGGAGGGACCTCCTACGAGCAGTACTTC
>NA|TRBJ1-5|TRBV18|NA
CASSPTHRDQPQHF
TGTGCCAGCTCACCCACTCACAGGGATCAGCCCCAGCATTTT
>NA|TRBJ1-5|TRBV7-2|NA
CASSSNAGGNQPQHF
TGTGCCAGCAGCTCCAACGCTGGCGGCAATCAGCCCCAGCATTTT
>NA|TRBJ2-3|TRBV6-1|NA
CASSGLGTRTDTQYF
TGTGCCAGCAGTGGACTAGGGACCCGCACAGATACGCAGTATTTT
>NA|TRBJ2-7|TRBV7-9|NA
CASHGDSAYEQYF
TGTGCCAGTCACGGGGACTCTGCATACGAGCAGTACTTC
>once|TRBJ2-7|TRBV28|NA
CASSVMRDTYEQYF
TGTGCCAGCAGTGTCATGAGGGACACCTACGAGCAGTACTTC
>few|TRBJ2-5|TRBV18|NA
CASSPWGPGQFEETQYF
TGTGCCAGCTCACCATGGGGTCCTGGCCAGTTTGAAGAGACCCAGTACTTC
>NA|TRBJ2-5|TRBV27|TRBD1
CASSRDRGYQETQYF
TGTGCCAGCAGTCGGGACAGGGGGTACCAAGAGACCCAGTACTTC
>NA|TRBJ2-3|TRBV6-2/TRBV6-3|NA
CASNRDSFTDTQYF
TGTGCCAGCAACCGGGACTCATTCACAGATACGCAGTATTTT
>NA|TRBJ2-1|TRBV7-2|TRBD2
CASSSGLAGGVFPLNEQFF
TGTGCCAGCAGCTCCGGACTAGCGGGAGGCGTGTTTCCTCTCAATGAGCAGTTCTTC
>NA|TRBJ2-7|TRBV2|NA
CASSPRDGQLYEQYF
TGTGCCAGCAGTCCCCGGGACGGCCAACTCTACGAGCAGTACTTC
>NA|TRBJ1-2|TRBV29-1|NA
CSVVVLANYGYTF
TGCAGCGTTGTTGTCTTGGCAAACTATGGCTACACCTTC
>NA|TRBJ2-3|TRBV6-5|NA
CASSYKSPIPDTQYF
TGTGCCAGCAGTTACAAGTCCCCTATTCCAGATACGCAGTATTTT
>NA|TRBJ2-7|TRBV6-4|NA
CASRETHEQYF
TGTGCCAGCAGGGAAACCCACGAGCAGTACTTC
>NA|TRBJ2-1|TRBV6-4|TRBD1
CASRTDRGNEQFF
TGTGCCAGCAGGACGGACAGGGGAAATGAGCAGTTCTTC
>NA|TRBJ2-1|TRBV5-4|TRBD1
CASSPAGTGANEQFF
TGTGCCAGCAGCCCGGCCGGGACAGGAGCCAATGAGCAGTTCTTC
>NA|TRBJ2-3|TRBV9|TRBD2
CASSETGGRDTQYF
TGTGCCAGCAGCGAGACGGGAGGGAGAGATACGCAGTATTTT
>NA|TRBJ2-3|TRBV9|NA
CASSVVLWGSTDTQYF
TGTGCCAGCAGCGTAGTCTTGTGGGGGAGCACAGATACGCAGTATTTT
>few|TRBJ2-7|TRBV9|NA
CASSVAGGIAYEQYF
TGTGCCAGCAGCGTAGCTGGCGGGATCGCCTACGAGCAGTACTTC